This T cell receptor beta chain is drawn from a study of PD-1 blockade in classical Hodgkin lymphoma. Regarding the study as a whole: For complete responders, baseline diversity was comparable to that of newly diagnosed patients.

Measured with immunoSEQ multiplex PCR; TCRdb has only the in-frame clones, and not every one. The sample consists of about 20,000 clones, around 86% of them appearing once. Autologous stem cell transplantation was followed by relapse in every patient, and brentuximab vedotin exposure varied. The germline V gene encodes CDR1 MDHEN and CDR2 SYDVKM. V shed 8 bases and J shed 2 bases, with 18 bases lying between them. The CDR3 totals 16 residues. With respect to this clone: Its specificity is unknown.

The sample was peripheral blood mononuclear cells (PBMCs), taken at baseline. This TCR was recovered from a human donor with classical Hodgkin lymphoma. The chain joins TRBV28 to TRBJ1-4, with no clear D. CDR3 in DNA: TGTGCCAGCGGTCGTCTAGTCGGTGGTACTAATGAAAAACTGTTTTTT. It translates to CASGRLVGGTNEKLFF.